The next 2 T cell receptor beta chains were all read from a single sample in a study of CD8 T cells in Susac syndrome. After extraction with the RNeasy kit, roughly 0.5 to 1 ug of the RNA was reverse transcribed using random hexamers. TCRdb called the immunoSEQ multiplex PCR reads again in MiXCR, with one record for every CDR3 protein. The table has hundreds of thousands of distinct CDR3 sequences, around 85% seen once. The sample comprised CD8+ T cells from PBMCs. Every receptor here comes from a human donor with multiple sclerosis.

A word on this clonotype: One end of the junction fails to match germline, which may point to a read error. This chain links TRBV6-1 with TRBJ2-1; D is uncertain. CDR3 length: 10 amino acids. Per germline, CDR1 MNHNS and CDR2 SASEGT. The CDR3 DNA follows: TGTGCCAGCAGTGCGTCTAGTCCTGAGTTC. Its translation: CASSASSPEF.

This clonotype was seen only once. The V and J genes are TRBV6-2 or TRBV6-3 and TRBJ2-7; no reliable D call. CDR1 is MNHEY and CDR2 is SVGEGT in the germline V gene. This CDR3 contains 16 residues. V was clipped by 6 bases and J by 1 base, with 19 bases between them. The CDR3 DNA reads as TGTGCCAGCAGCTGGGTGGCGATCGGTAGGTCCTACGAGCAGTACTTC. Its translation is CASSWVAIGRSYEQYF.